The sequence of this T cell receptor beta chain was determined in a study of T cell responses to AZD1222 COVID-19 vaccine. Germline loops: CDR1 SGHNT, CDR2 YENEEA. This CDR3 is 16 amino acids long. V dropped 5 bases and J dropped 6; count of bases not matched to a gene: 13. Study-wide findings and caveats: The repertoires were collected only after the peak T cell response.

In regard to this clone: Its antigen remains unknown.

The repertoire was sequenced with immunoSEQ multiplex PCR; TCRdb's copy has only in-frame clones and lacks some. The sample yields roughly 90,000 clones, approximately 86% seen once. This receptor was obtained from an adult in good health. The sequences come from peripheral blood, collected on day 0 of AZD1222 vaccination. V gene TRBV11-3 combines with J gene TRBJ2-3; 8 bases fit TRBD1. The CDR3 sequence is CASSRPGQGSQDTQYF. In DNA, the CDR3 is TGTGCCAGCAGCCGCCCCGGACAGGGATCGCAGGATACGCAGTATTTT.